This TCR beta chain was recovered during a study of OX40 agonist ivuxolimab in advanced cancers. Overall study findings and caveats: There was clonal expansion of CD4+ and CD8+ blood T cells by week 6 at 0.1 to 3.0 mg/kg. Among the least clonally expanded were partial responders at 0.1-3.0 mg/kg.

The germline V gene encodes CDR1 MNHNS and CDR2 SASEGT. This CDR3 region has 11 residues. V lost 6 bases and J lost 7, with 10 bases in between. Generated by immunoSEQ multiplex PCR, the TCRdb table keeps only in-frame clones and is missing some. Of 60,000 or so clones listed, 88% are singletons. This clone was detected only once. The antigen is not known. The sequence came from an adult with an advanced solid tumor such as melanoma, head and neck, liver or kidney cancer. The input for sequencing was CD4+ or CD8+ T cells sorted from blood, taken in a trial of the OX40 agonist ivuxolimab. V is TRBV6-1 and J is TRBJ2-7; D is unresolved. CDR3 coding DNA: TGTGCCAGCAGCTCCGGTGGAGAGCAGTACTTC. Its translation: CASSSGGEQYF.